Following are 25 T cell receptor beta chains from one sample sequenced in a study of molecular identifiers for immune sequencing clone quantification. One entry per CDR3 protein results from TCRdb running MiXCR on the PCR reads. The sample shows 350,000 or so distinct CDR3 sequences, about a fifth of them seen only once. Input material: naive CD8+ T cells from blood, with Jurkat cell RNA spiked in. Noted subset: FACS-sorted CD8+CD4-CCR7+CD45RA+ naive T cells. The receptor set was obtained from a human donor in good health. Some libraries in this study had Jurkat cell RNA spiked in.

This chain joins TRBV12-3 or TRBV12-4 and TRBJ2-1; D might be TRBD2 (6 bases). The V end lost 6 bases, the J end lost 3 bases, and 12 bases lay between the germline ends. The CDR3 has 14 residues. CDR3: CASSPGGDYNEQFF. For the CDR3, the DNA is TGTGCCAGCAGCCCTGGCGGGGACTACAATGAGCAGTTCTTC.

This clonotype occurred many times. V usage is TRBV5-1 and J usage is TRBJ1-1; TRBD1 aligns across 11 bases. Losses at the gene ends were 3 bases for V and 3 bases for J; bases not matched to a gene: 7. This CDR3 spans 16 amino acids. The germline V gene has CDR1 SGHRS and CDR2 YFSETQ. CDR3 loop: CASSYGQGARHTEAFF. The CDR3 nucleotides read TGCGCCAGCAGCTACGGACAGGGGGCTAGGCACACTGAAGCTTTCTTT.

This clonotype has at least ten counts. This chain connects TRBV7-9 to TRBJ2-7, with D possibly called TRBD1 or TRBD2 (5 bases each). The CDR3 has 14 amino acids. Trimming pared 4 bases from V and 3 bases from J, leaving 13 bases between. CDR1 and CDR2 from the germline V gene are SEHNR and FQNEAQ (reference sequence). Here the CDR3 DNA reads TGTGCCAGCAGCTCGCCGGGACGTAGCTACGAGCAGTACTTC. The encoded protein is CASSSPGRSYEQYF.

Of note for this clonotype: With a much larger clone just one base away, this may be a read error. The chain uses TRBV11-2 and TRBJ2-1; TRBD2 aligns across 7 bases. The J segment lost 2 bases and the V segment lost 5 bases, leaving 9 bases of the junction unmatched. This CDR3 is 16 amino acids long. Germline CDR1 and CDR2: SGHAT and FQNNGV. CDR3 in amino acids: CASSGQAGSPYNEQFF. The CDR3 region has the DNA TGTGCCAGCAGCGGACAAGCGGGGAGCCCCTACAATGAGCAGTTCTTC.

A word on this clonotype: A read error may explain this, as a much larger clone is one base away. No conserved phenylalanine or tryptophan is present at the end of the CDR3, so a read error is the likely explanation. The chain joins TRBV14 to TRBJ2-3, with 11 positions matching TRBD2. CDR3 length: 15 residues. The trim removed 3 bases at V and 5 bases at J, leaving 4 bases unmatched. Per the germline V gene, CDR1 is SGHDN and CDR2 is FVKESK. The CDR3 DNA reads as TGTGCCAGCAGCCAGCTAGCGGGAGGAATAGATACGCAGTATCTT. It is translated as CASSQLAGGIDTQYL.

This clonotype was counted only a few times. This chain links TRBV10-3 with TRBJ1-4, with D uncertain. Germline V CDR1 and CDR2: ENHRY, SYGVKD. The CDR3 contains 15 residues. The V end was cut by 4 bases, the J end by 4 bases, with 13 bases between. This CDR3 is CAISAALDGNEKLFF. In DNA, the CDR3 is TGTGCCATCAGTGCAGCCCTTGACGGTAATGAAAAACTGTTTTTT.

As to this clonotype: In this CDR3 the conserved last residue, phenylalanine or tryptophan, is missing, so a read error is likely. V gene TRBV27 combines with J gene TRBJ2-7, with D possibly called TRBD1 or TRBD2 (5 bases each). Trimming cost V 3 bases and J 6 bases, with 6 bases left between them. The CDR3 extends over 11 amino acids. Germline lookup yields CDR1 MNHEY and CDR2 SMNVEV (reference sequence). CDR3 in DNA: TGTGCCAGCAGTTTTGGGACCGAGCAGTACCTC. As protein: CASSFGTEQYL.

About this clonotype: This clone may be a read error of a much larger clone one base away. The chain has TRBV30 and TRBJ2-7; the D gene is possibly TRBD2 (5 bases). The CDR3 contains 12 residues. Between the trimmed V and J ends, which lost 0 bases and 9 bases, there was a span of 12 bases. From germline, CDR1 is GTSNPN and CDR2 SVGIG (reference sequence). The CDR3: CAWSVSAGGQYF. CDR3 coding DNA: TGTGCCTGGAGTGTTAGCGCAGGCGGGCAGTACTTC.

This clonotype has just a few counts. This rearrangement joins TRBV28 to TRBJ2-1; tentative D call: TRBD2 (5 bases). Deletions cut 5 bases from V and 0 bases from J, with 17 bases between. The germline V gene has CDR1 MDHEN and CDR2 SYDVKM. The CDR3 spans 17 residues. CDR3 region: CASSLSPWESSYNEQFF. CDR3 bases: TGTGCCAGCAGTCTCTCCCCGTGGGAGAGCTCCTACAATGAGCAGTTCTTC.

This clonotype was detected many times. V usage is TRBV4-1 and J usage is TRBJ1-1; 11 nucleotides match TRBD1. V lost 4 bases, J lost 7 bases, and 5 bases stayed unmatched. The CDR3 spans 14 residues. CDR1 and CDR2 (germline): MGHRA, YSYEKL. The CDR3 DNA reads TGCGCCAGCAGCCTGGGACAGGGGGGAATTGAAGCTTTCTTT. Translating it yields CASSLGQGGIEAFF.

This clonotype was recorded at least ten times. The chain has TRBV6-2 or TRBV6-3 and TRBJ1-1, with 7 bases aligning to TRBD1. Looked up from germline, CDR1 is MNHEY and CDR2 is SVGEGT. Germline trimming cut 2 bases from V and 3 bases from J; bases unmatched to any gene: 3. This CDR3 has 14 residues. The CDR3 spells CASSYVDRDTEAFF. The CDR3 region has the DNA TGTGCCAGCAGTTACGTCGACAGGGACACTGAAGCTTTCTTT.

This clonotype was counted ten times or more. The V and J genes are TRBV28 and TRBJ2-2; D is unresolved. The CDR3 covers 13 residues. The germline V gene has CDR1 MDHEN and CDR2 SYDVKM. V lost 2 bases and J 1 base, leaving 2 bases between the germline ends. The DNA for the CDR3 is TGTGCCAGCAGTTTACTGAACACCGGGGAGCTGTTTTTT. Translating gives CASSLLNTGELFF.

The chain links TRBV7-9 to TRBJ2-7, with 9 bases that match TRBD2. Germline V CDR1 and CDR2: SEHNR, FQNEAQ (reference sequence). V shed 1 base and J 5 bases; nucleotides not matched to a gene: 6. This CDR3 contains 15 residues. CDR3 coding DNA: TGTGCCAGCAGCTTAGGCGCGGGGGGGCGGAACGAGCAGTACTTC. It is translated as CASSLGAGGRNEQYF.

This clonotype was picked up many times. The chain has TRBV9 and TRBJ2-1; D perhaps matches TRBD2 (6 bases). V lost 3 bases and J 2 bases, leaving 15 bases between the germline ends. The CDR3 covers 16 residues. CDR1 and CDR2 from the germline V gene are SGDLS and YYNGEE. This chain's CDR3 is CASSATLGTAYNEQFF. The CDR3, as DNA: TGTGCCAGCAGCGCTACTCTCGGGACTGCCTACAATGAGCAGTTCTTC.

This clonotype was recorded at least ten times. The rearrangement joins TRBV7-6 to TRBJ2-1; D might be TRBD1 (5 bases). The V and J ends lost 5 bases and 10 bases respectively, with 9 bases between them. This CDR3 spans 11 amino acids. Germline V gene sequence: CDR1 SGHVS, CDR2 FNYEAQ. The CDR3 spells CASSQRQEQFF. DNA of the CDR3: TGTGCCAGCAGCCAAAGACAGGAGCAGTTCTTC.

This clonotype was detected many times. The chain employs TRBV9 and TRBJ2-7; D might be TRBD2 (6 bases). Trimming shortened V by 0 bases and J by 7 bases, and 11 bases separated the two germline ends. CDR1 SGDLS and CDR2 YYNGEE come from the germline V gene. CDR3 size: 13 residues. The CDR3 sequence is CASSVVEGSEQYF. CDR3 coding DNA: TGTGCCAGCAGCGTAGTGGAGGGATCTGAGCAGTACTTC. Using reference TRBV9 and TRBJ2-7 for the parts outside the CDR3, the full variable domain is DSGVTQTPKHLITATGQRVTLRCSPRSGDLSVYWYQQSLDQGLQFLIQYYNGEERAKGNILERFSAQQFPDLHSELNLSSLELGDSALYFCASSVVEGSEQYFGPGTRLTVT.

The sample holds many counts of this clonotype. CDR3 nucleotides: TGTGCCAGCAGCGGGGAGACAGGGGAAATCGGGGAGCTGTTTTTT. Translation: CASSGETGEIGELFF. The chain combines TRBV9 with TRBJ2-2; 8 bases match TRBD1. The length of the CDR3 is 15 residues. V was clipped by 3 bases and J by 7 bases; unmatched bases: 8. Germline assignment: CDR1 SGDLS and CDR2 YYNGEE.

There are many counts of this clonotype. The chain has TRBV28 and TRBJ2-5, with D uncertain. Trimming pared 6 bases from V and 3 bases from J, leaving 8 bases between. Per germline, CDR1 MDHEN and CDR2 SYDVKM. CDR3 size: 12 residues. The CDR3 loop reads CASSTWEETQYF. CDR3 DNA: TGTGCCAGCAGCACTTGGGAAGAGACCCAGTACTTC.

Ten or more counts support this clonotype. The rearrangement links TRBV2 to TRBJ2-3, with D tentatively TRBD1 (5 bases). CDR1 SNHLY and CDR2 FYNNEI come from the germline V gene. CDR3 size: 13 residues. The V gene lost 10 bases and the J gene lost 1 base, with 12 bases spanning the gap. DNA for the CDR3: TGTGCCAATACAGGAGACCGCACAGATACGCAGTATTTT. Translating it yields CANTGDRTDTQYF.

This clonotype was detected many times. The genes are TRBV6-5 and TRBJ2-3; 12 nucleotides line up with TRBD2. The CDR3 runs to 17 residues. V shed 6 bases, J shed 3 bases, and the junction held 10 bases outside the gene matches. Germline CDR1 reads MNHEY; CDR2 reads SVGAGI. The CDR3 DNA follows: TGTGCCAGCAGATCCGGGACTAGCGGGCTCATTACAGATACGCAGTATTTT. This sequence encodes CASRSGTSGLITDTQYF.

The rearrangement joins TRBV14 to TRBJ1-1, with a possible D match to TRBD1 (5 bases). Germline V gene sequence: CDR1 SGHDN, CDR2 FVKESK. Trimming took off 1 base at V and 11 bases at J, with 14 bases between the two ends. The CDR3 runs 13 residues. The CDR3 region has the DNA TGTGCCAGCAGCCAAGGGGGGGTGTGGATTGCTTTCTTT. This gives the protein CASSQGGVWIAFF. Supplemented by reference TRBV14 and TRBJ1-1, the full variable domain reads EAGVTQFPSHSVIEKGQTVTLRCDPISGHDNLYWYRRVMGKEIKFLLHFVKESKQDESGMPNNRFLAERTGGTYSTLKVQPAELEDSGVYFCASSQGGVWIAFFGQGTRLTVV.

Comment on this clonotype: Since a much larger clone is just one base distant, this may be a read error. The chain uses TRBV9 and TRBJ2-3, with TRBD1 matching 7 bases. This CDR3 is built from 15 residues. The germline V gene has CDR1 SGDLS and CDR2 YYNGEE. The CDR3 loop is CASGVRGIDPDTQYF. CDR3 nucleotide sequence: TGTGCCAGCGGCGTCAGGGGGATCGATCCAGATACGCAGTATTTT.

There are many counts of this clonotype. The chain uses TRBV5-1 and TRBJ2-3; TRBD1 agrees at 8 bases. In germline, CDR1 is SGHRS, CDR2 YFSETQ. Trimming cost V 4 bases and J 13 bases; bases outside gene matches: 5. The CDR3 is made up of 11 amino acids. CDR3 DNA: TGCGCCAGCAGCCAGACAGGGGAGGAGTATTTT. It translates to CASSQTGEEYF.

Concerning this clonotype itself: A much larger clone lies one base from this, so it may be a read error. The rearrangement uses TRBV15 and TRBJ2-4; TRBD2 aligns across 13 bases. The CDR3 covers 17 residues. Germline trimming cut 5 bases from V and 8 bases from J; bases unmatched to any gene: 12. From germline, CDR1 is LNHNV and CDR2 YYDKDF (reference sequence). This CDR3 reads CATSPWTSGSLRDIQYF. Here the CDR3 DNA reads TGTGCCACCAGCCCCTGGACTAGCGGGAGTCTAAGAGACATTCAGTACTTC.

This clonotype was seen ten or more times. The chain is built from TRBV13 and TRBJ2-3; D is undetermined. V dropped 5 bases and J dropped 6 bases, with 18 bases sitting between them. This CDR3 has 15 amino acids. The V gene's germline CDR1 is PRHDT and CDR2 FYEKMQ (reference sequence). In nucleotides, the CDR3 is TGTGCCAGCAGCAGAAGGCAGCGAGTGGCGGATACGCAGTATTTT. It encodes CASSRRQRVADTQYF. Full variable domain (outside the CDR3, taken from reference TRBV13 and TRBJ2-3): AAGVIQSPRHLIKEKRETATLKCYPIPRHDTVYWYQQGPGQDPQFLISFYEKMQSDKGSIPDRFSAQQFSDYHSELNMSSLELGDSALYFCASSRRQRVADTQYFGPGTRLTVL.